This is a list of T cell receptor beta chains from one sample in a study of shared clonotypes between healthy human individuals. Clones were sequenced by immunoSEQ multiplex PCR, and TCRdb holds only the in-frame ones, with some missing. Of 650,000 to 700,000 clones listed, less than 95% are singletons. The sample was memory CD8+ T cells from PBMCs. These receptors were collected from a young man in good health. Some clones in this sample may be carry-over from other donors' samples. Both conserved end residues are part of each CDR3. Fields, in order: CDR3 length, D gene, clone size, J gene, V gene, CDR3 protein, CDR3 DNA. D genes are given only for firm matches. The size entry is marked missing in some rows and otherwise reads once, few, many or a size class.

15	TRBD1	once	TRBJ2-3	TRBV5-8	CASSPDRGLGDTQYF	TGTGCCAGCAGCCCGGACAGGGGGCTAGGTGATACGCAGTATTTT
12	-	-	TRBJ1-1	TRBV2	CASSRVNTEAFF	TGTGCCAGCAGTAGGGTGAACACTGAAGCTTTCTTT
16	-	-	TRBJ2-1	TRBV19	CASSDRLAYPYNEQFF	TGTGCCAGTAGCGACCGCTTGGCGTATCCCTACAATGAGCAGTTCTTC
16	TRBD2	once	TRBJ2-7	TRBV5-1	CASSYPKGGSTYEQYF	TGCGCCAGCAGCTACCCTAAGGGCGGGAGCACCTACGAGCAGTACTTC
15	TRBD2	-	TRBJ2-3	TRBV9	CASSLAGGFPDTQYF	TGTGCCAGCAGCCTAGCGGGAGGTTTTCCAGATACGCAGTATTTT
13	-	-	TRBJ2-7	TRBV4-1	CASSHQGSYEQYF	TGCGCCAGCAGCCACCAGGGTTCCTACGAGCAGTACTTC
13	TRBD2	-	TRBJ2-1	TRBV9	CASSVGGLDEQFF	TGTGCCAGCAGCGTAGGAGGACTAGATGAGCAGTTCTTC
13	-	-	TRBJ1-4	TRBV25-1	CASGRDWDEKLFF	TGTGCCAGCGGTCGGGATTGGGATGAAAAACTGTTTTTT
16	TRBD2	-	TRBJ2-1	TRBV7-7	CASSLEGGRARDEQFF	TGTGCCAGCAGTTTAGAGGGCGGGAGGGCCAGGGATGAGCAGTTCTTC
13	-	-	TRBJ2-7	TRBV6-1	CASSEVWEDEQYF	TGTGCCAGCAGTGAAGTATGGGAGGACGAGCAGTACTTC
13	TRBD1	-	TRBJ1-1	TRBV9	CASSVGDRVEAFF	TGTGCCAGCAGCGTAGGGGACAGGGTAGAAGCTTTCTTT
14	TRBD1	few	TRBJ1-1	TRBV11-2	CASTRQGGGTEAFF	TGTGCCAGCACCCGACAGGGCGGGGGCACTGAAGCTTTCTTT
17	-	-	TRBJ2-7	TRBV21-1	CASSTSELLGTIYEQYF	TGTGCCAGCAGCACCTCGGAACTATTAGGGACAATCTACGAGCAGTACTTC
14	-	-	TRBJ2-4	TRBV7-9	CASSPAIEPHIQYF	TGTGCCAGCAGCCCGGCGATTGAGCCCCACATTCAGTACTTC
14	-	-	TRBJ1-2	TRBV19	CVSSSSRGNYGYTF	TGTGTTTCGAGTTCCTCCCGGGGAAACTATGGCTACACCTTC
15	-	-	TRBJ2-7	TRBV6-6	CASSYPQESGYEQYF	TGTGCCAGCAGTTACCCACAGGAATCCGGCTACGAGCAGTACTTC
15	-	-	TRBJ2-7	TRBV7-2	CASSLVVGSSYEQYF	TGTGCCAGCAGCTTAGTCGTCGGGAGCTCCTACGAGCAGTACTTC
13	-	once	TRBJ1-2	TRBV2	CASNRPEGYGYTF	TGTGCCAGCAACCGCCCCGAGGGCTATGGCTACACCTTC
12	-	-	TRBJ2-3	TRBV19	CASSIGGDTQYF	TGTGCCAGTAGTATAGGAGGGGATACGCAGTATTTT
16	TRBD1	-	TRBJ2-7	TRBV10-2	CASSTGLDRGPREQYF	TGCGCCAGCAGTACTGGATTGGACAGGGGTCCGCGCGAGCAGTACTTC
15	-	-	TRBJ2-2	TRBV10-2	CASSENIPPAGELFF	TGCGCCAGCAGTGAAAACATCCCCCCGGCCGGGGAGCTGTTTTTT
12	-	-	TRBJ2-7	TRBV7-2	CASSFLGSEQYF	TGTGCCAGCAGTTTCCTCGGCAGCGAGCAGTACTTC
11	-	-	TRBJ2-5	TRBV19	CASSTGETQYF	TGTGCCAGTAGTACGGGGGAGACCCAGTACTTC
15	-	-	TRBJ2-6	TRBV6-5	CASSPGAGGFNVLTF	TGTGCCAGCAGTCCGGGGGCAGGGGGTTTCAACGTCCTGACTTTC
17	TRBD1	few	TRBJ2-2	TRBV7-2	CASSRYTRGPNTGELFF	TGTGCCAGCAGCCGATATACCAGGGGGCCCAACACCGGGGAGCTGTTTTTT
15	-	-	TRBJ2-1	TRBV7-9	CASRRTGSEDNEQFF	TGTGCCAGCAGACGCACAGGGTCGGAGGACAATGAGCAGTTCTTC
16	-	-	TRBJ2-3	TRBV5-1	CASSPSSVRSTDTQYF	TGCGCCAGCAGCCCCTCTAGCGTTCGAAGCACAGATACGCAGTATTTT